This T cell receptor (beta chain) originates from a study of T cell responses to AZD1222 COVID-19 vaccine. Regarding the study as a whole: CD4 TCRs linked to vaccination spanned spike, dominating at 160-218 and 743-854.

Germline trimming cut 7 bases from V and 1 base from J; bases unmatched to any gene: 4. From germline, CDR1 is ENHRY and CDR2 SYGVKD. This CDR3 comprises 14 residues. Profiling relied on immunoSEQ multiplex PCR, and the TCRdb table lists in-frame clones only, not all of them. The sample shows roughly 120,000 clones, over 85% of them seen only once. On this clone itself: The antigen is unknown.

The sequence came from an adult who received the AZD1222 COVID-19 vaccine. The source was peripheral blood, collected 28 days after the second AZD1222 dose. The chain links TRBV10-3 to TRBJ1-1; 9 bases are shared with TRBD1. CDR3 region: CAITRQGENTEAFF. As DNA, the CDR3 is TGTGCCATCACCCGACAGGGGGAGAACACTGAAGCTTTCTTT.